This T cell receptor beta chain was retrieved from a study of cytomegalovirus exposure and HLA in healthy donors. There are 14 residues in the CDR3. V shed 4 bases, J shed 9 bases, and the junction held 6 bases outside the gene matches. CDR1 is MNHEY and CDR2 is SVGAGI in the germline V gene. Amplification used 60 Vbeta primers and 13 Jbeta primers. Assay used: immunoSEQ multiplex PCR; TCRdb lists only in-frame clones, some missing. This table holds 150,000 to 200,000 clones, 76% found once. The genes are TRBV6-5 and TRBJ1-6; 7 nucleotides align to TRBD1. The sequencing sample was made of PBMCs. This TCR came from a woman aged 25 to 45 in good health and CMV-seropositive. This CDR3 is CASSWGDSTSPLHF. The CDR3 DNA reads as TGTGCCAGCAGTTGGGGGGACAGTACTTCACCCCTCCACTTT.